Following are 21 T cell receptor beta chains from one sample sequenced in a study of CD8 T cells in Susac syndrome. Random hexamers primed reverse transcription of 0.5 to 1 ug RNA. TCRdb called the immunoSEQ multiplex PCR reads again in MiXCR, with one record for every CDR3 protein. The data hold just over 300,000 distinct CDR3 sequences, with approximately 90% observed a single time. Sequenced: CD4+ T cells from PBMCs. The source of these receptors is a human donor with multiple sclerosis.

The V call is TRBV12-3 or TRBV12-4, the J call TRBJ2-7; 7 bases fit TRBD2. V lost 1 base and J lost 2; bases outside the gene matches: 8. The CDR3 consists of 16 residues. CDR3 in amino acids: CASSLEMTGGTYEQYF. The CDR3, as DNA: TGTGCCAGCAGTTTAGAAATGACGGGGGGAACCTACGAGCAGTACTTC.

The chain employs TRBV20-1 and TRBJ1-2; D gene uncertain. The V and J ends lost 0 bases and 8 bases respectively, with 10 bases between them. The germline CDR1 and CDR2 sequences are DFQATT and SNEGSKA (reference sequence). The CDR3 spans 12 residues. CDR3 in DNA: TGCAGTGCTAGAGAAGCGGGATGGGGCTACACCTTC. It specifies CSAREAGWGYTF.

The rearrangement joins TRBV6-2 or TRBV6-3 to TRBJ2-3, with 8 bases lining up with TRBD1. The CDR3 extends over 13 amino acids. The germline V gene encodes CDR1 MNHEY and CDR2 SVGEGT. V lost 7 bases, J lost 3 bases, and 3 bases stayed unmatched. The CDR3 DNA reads TGTGCCAGCACCCGGACAGGGACAGATACGCAGTATTTT. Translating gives CASTRTGTDTQYF.

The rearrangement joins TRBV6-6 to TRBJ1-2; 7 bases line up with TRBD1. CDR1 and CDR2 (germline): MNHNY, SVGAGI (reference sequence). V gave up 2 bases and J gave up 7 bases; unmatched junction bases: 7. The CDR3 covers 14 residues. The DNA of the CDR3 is TGTGCCAGCAGTTACGCACAGGGGTTTCGTGGCTACACCTTC. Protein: CASSYAQGFRGYTF.

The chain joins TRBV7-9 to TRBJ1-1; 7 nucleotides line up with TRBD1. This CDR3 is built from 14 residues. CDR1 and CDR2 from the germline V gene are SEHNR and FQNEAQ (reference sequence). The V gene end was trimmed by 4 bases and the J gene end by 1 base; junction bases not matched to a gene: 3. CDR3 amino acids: CASSSSGGNTEAFF. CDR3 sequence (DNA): TGTGCCAGCAGCTCCTCAGGGGGGAACACTGAAGCTTTCTTT.

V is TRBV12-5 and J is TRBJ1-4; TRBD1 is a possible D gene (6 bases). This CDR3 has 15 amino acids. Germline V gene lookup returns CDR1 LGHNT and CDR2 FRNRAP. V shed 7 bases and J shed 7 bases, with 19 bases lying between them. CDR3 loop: CASDSGRGKGEKLFF. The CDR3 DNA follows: TGTGCTAGTGACTCCGGTAGGGGGAAAGGTGAAAAACTGTTTTTT.

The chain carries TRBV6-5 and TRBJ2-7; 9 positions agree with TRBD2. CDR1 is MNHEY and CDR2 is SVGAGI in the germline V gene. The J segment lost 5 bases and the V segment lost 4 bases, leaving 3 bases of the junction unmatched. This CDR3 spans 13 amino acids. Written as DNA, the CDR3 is TGTGCCAGCAGTTCTAGCGGGACCCACGAGCAGTACTTC. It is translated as CASSSSGTHEQYF.

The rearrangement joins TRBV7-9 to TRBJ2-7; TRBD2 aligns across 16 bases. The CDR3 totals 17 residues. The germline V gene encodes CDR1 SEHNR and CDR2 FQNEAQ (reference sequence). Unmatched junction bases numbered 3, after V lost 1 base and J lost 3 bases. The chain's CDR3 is CASSLGGLAGGNYEQYF. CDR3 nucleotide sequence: TGTGCCAGCAGCTTAGGGGGACTAGCGGGAGGGAACTACGAGCAGTACTTC.

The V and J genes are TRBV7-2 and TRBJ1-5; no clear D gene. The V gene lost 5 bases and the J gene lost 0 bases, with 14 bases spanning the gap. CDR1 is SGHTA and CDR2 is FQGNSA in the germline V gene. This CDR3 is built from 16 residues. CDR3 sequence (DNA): TGTGCCAGCAGCCGAATTTGGGGTAATAGCAATCAGCCCCAGCATTTT. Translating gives CASSRIWGNSNQPQHF.

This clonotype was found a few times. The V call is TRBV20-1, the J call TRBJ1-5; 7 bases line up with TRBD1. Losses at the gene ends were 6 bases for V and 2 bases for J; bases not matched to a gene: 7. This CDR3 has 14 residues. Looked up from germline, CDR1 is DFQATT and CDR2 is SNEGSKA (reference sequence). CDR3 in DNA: TGCAGTGCCCAAACAGGGGTGGGCAATCAGCCCCAGCATTTT. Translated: CSAQTGVGNQPQHF.

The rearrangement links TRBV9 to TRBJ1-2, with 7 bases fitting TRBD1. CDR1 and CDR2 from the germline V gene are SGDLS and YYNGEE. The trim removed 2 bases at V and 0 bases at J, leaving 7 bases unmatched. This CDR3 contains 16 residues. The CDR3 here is CASSVSGQTSNYGYTF. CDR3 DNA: TGTGCCAGCAGCGTCTCGGGACAGACGTCTAACTATGGCTACACCTTC.

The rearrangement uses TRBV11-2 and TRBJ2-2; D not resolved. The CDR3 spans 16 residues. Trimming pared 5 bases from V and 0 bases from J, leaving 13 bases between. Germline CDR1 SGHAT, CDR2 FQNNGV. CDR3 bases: TGTGCCAGCAGCCCCCGTTCGGGTCCGAACACCGGGGAGCTGTTTTTT. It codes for CASSPRSGPNTGELFF. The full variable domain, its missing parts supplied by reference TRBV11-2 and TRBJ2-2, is EAGVAQSPRYKIIEKRQSVAFWCNPISGHATLYWYQQILGQGPKLLIQFQNNGVVDDSQLPKDRFSAERLKGVDSTLKIQPAKLEDSAVYLCASSPRSGPNTGELFFGEGSRLTVL.

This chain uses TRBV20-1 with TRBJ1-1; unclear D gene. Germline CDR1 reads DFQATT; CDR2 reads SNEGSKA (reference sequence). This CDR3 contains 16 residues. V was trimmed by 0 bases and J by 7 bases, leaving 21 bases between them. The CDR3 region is CSARDPKGSQNGEAFF. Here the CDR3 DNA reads TGCAGTGCTAGAGACCCAAAGGGCAGCCAGAATGGTGAAGCTTTCTTT.

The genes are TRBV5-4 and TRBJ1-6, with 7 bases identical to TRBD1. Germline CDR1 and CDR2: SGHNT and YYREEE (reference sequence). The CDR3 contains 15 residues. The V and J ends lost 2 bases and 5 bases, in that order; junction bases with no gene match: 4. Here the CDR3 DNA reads TGTGCCAGCAGCTTCGACAGGGTGAATAATTCACCCCTCCACTTT. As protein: CASSFDRVNNSPLHF.

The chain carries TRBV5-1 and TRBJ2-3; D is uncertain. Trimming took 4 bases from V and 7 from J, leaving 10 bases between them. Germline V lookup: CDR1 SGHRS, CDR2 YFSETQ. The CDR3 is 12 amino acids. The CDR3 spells CASSPLGYTQYF. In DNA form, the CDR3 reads TGCGCCAGCAGCCCGCTCGGTTATACGCAGTATTTT.

In DNA, the CDR3 is TGTGCCAGCAGCTTTTCCAGACCCGCGAACACCGGGGAGCTGTTTTTT. It is translated as CASSFSRPANTGELFF. This chain uses TRBV7-2 with TRBJ2-2, with D unclear. The CDR3 covers 16 residues. Germline V lookup: CDR1 SGHTA, CDR2 FQGNSA. Trimming stripped 3 bases from V and 0 bases from J, with 11 bases between. The full variable domain, completed using reference TRBV7-2 and TRBJ2-2, is GAGVSQSPSNKVTEKGKDVELRCDPISGHTALYWYRQSLGQGLEFLIYFQGNSAPDKSGLPSDRFSAERTGGSVSTLTIQRTQQEDSAVYLCASSFSRPANTGELFFGEGSRLTVL.

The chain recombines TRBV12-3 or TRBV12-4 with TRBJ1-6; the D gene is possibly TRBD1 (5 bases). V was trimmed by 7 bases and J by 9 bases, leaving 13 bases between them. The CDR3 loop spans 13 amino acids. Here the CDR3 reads CASTEWGSSPLHF. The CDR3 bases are TGTGCCAGCACCGAATGGGGGAGTTCACCCCTCCACTTT.

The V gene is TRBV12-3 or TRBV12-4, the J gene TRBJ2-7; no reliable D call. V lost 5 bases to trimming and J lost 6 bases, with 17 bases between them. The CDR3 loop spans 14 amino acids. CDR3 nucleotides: TGTGCCAGCAGTCCCCTAGGAGTCTGGGGCGAGCAGTACTTC. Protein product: CASSPLGVWGEQYF.

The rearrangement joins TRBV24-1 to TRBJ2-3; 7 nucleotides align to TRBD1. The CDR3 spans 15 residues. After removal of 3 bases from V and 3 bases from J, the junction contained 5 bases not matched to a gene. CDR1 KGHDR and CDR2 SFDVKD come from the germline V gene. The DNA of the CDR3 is TGTGCCACCAGTGATATGGACAGGCGGACAGATACGCAGTATTTT. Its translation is CATSDMDRRTDTQYF.

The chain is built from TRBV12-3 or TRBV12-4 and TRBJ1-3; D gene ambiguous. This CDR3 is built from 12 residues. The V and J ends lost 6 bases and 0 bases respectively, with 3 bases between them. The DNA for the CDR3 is TGTGCCAGCAGAGTCTCTGGAAACACCATATATTTT. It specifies CASRVSGNTIYF.

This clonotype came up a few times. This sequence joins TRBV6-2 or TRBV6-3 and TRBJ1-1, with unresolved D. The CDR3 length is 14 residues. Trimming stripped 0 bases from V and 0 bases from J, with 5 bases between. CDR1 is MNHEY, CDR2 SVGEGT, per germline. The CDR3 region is CASSYSGMNTEAFF. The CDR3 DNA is TGTGCCAGCAGTTACTCGGGTATGAACACTGAAGCTTTCTTT.